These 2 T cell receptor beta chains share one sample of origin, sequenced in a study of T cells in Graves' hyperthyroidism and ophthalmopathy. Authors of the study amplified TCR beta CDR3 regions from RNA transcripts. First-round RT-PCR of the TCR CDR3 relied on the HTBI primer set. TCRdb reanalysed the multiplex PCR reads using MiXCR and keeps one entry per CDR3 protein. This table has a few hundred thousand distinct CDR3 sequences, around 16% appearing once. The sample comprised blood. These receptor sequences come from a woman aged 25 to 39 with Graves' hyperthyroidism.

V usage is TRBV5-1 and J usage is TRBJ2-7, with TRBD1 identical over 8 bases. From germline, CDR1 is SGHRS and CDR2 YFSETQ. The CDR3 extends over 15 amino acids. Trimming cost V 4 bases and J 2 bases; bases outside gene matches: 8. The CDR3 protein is CASSVTLQGAYEQYF. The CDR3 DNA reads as TGCGCCAGCAGCGTGACCTTACAGGGGGCCTACGAGCAGTACTTC.

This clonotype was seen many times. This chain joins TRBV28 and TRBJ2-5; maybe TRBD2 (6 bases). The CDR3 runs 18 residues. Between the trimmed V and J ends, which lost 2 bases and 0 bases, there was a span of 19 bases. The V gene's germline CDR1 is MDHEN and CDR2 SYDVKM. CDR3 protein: CASSLVIGLAENQETQYF. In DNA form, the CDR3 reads TGTGCCAGCAGTTTAGTTATCGGTTTAGCGGAGAACCAAGAGACCCAGTACTTC. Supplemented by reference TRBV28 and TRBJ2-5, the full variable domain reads DVKVTQSSRYLVKRTGEKVFLECVQDMDHENMFWYRQDPGLGLRLIYFSYDVKMKEKGDIPEGYSVSREKKERFSLILESASTNQTSMYLCASSLVIGLAENQETQYFGPGTRLLVL.